A selection of T cell receptor beta chains follows, all from one sample in a study of graft-versus-host responses after intestinal transplantation. TCRdb's table, derived via immunoSEQ multiplex PCR, lists solely in-frame clones and lacks some. In the table there are around 14,000 clones, 30% to 35% of which are singletons. The sequencing used alloreactive CD4+ T cells from a mixed lymphocyte reaction culture, collected before intestinal transplant. The receptor set was obtained from a human patient who received an intestinal transplant. Each CDR3 is given with its conserved first and last residue. The D gene is left open where the match is weak. The size of a clone is reported for some rows only, either as once, few or many, or as a class for expanded clones.

>TRBJ1-6|NA|TRBV18|NA
TGTGCCAGCTCCTGGGACGGCTCCTATAATTCACCCCTCCACTTT
CASSWDGSYNSPLHF
>TRBJ2-3|TRBD2|TRBV2|few
TGTGCCAGCAGGATTCAGCGGGGTAGCACAGATACGCAGTATTTT
CASRIQRGSTDTQYF
>TRBJ1-6|NA|TRBV13|NA
TGTGCCAGCAGCTTCCTCACAGGCGATCAAAATAATTCACCCCTCCACTTT
CASSFLTGDQNNSPLHF
>TRBJ2-3|TRBD2|TRBV5-4|NA
TGTGCCAGCAGCTTGGCCCTAGCGGGACACCTGGGTACGCAGTATTTT
CASSLALAGHLGTQYF
>TRBJ2-7|NA|TRBV4-1|NA
TGCGCCAGCAGCCATCCGGGCAGGGGCTACGAGCAGTACTTC
CASSHPGRGYEQYF
>TRBJ2-5|NA|TRBV9|few
TGTGCCAGCAGCGTATCAGGTGACTTTCTAGAGACCCAGTACTTC
CASSVSGDFLETQYF
>TRBJ2-4|TRBD1|TRBV18|NA
TGTGCCAGCTCACGACAAGGGGGCAAGGGACAGGTGGCCAAAAACATTCAGTACTTC
CASSRQGGKGQVAKNIQYF
>TRBJ2-7|NA|TRBV2|NA
TGTGCCAGCAAACGCCGGAGCCACGAGCAGTACTTC
CASKRRSHEQYF
>TRBJ2-2|TRBD2|TRBV30|NA
TGTGCCCCTCTGAGGCGGGAGGGTCTCCACCGGGGAGCTGTTTTT
CAPLRREGLHRGAVF
>TRBJ1-5|TRBD1|TRBV5-1|few
TGCGCCAGCAGCCAAGAGACAGGGGTATGGCCCCAGCATTTT
CASSQETGVWPQHF
>TRBJ2-3|NA|TRBV5-4|NA
TGTGCCAGCAGCTTGGCCGGCGGGAGCACAGATACGCAGTATTTT
CASSLAGGSTDTQYF
>TRBJ1-2|NA|TRBV5-5|NA
TGTGCCAGCAGCTCTCCCGGAGGCTATGGCTACACCTTC
CASSSPGGYGYTF
>TRBJ1-2|NA|TRBV5-4|few
TGTGCCAGCAGCCAAGGACACTATGGCTACACCTTC
CASSQGHYGYTF
>TRBJ2-1|TRBD2|TRBV19|few
TGTGCCAGTAGTGCTCGGACTAGCGGGAGACGTGGTGAGCAGTTCTTC
CASSARTSGRRGEQFF
>TRBJ1-1|NA|TRBV6-5|few
TGTGCCAGCAGTGTACAGGGTTGGAACACTGAAGCTTTCTTT
CASSVQGWNTEAFF
>TRBJ2-1|NA|TRBV9|NA
TGTGCCAGCAGCGTAGAAGGGGCCAACAATGAGCAGTTCTTC
CASSVEGANNEQFF
>TRBJ1-1|TRBD1|TRBV6-9|few
TGTGCCAGCAGGACAGGGGTGGGAACTGAAGCTTTCTTT
CASRTGVGTEAFF
>TRBJ1-5|NA|TRBV7-6|NA
TGTGCCAGCAGCTTAGTTCGGGATCAGCCCCAGCATTTT
CASSLVRDQPQHF
>TRBJ1-5|NA|TRBV9|NA
TGTGCCAGCAGCGTAGCAGGGGTGGATCAGCCCCAGCATTTT
CASSVAGVDQPQHF
>TRBJ1-2|NA|TRBV5-1|NA
TGCGCCAGCAGCTTTGGGACATCCTATGGCTACACCTTC
CASSFGTSYGYTF
>TRBJ2-5|TRBD2|TRBV27|NA
TGTGCCAGCAGTTCTCGACGGACTAGGTGGGAGACCCAGTACTTC
CASSSRRTRWETQYF
>TRBJ2-7|NA|TRBV7-9|few
TGTGCCAGCAGCTACTCAGGGACAAGCTACGAGCAGTACTTC
CASSYSGTSYEQYF
>TRBJ1-2|NA|TRBV6-1|NA
TGTGCCAGCAGGAGACGGCTATATGGCTACACCTTC
CASRRRLYGYTF
>TRBJ2-1|TRBD2|TRBV10-3|NA
TGTGCCATCAGTGAGCTATTAGCGGGGAATGAGCAGTTCTTC
CAISELLAGNEQFF
>TRBJ2-3|TRBD2|TRBV29-1|NA
TGCAGCGTTGAAGGGGGAGGGGGCACAGATACGCAGTATTTT
CSVEGGGGTDTQYF
>TRBJ2-7|NA|TRBV6-6|few
TGTGCCAGCAGTATGATAGCCCTTAACTACGAGCAGTACTTC
CASSMIALNYEQYF
>TRBJ1-4|TRBD1|TRBV18|few
TGTGCCAGCTCACTGGGACAGGGCCGTAATGAAAAACTGTTTTTT
CASSLGQGRNEKLFF
>TRBJ2-7|NA|TRBV6-1|few
TGTGCCAGCAGTTTTACAGGAAACTACGAGCAGTACTTC
CASSFTGNYEQYF
>TRBJ1-3|NA|TRBV28|NA
TGTGCCAGCAGCCCAGTGACGGTATCCTCTGGAAACACCATATATTTT
CASSPVTVSSGNTIYF
>TRBJ1-1|NA|TRBV18|few
TGTGCCAGCTCTCACAGGGAGGTGGGGGTTGAAGCTTTCTTT
CASSHREVGVEAFF
>TRBJ2-2|TRBD2|TRBV7-9|NA
TGTGCCAGCAGCTCTAGCGGGGTAAACACCGGGGAGCTGTTTTTT
CASSSSGVNTGELFF
>TRBJ1-2|NA|TRBV28|NA
TGTGCCAGCAGTGGCCAGGGCTACACCTTC
CASSGQGYTF
>TRBJ1-5|NA|TRBV2|few
TGTGCCAGCAGTGAACGGTCAGGATTTTTTAGCAATCAGCCCCAGCATTTT
CASSERSGFFSNQPQHF
>TRBJ2-7|TRBD2|TRBV27|few
TGTGCCAGCAGGGTGACTAGCGGGAGGGACGAGCAGTACTTC
CASRVTSGRDEQYF
>TRBJ1-1|NA|TRBV20-1|NA
TGCAGTGCTAGAGATAGGCCAGGAGCTTTCTTT
CSARDRPGAFF
>TRBJ2-7|TRBD1|TRBV5-4|NA
TGTGCCAGCAGCCTCCCGACAGGGCAGAGGTACGAGCAGTACTTC
CASSLPTGQRYEQYF
>TRBJ2-2|TRBD1|TRBV5-1|few
TGCGCCAGCAGCTTCACAGGGGGGAACACCGGGGAGCTGTTTTTT
CASSFTGGNTGELFF
>TRBJ2-7|TRBD2|TRBV4-1|few
TGCGCCAGCAGCCAAGATTTCGGGACTAGCGGGAGGGCCAGTCACGAGCAGTACTTC
CASSQDFGTSGRASHEQYF
>TRBJ2-6|NA|TRBV5-1|NA
TGCGCCAGCAGCTTGGTTCAGGCCTCTGGGGCCAACGTCCTGACTTTC
CASSLVQASGANVLTF
>TRBJ2-1|NA|TRBV6-1|NA
TGTGCCAGCAGTGAAGGGGGCCGAGTTTCCTACAATGAGCAGTTCTTC
CASSEGGRVSYNEQFF